This T cell receptor beta chain appears in the sequencing data of a study of T cells expressing NK-cell markers. The overall study: Beta-chain profiling covered CD3+CD56+NKG2C+, CD3+CD56+NKG2C- and CD3+CD56-NKG2C+ sorted subsets. Just one sequenced donor of eight was HCMV-seronegative, while seven were seropositive. Regarding the study as a whole: A handful of donors showed these clonotypes also leading the CD3+CD56-NKG2C+ fraction.

Details on this clonotype: The antigen is undetermined.

The V gene's germline CDR1 is SGHDT and CDR2 YYEEEE. This CDR3 is built from 12 residues. 5'RACE template switching built TCR beta cDNA with unique molecular identifiers. TCRdb re-called the 5' RACE reads, yielding one record per CDR3 amino acid sequence without DNA. Its listing shows 500,000 to 600,000 distinct CDR3 sequences. This clonotype was obtained from a man aged 18 to 30 in good health. Sequencing used blood T cells: a sorted CD56 or NKG2C T cell subset, CD4+ or CD8+ T cells, or bulk PBMC T cells (not recorded which). The chain carries TRBV5-6 and TRBJ1-5. The CDR3 protein is CASSLPYQPQHF.